This entry describes one T cell receptor beta chain. Its specificity is not known. TCR beta CDR3 regions were amplified from RNA. HTBI primers were the set used in a first-round RT-PCR of the TCR CDR3. TCRdb independently ran MiXCR on the multiplex PCR reads; one entry per CDR3 protein. The data contain some 360,000 distinct CDR3 sequences, around a sixth of them singletons. The sample comes from a study of T cells in Graves' hyperthyroidism and ophthalmopathy. Broader study findings: Ophthalmopathy onset followed model prediction by a median about seven months.

CDR3 length: 16 residues. In germline, CDR1 is MNHEY, CDR2 SVGAGI. The V segment lost 2 bases and the J segment 7 bases; nucleotides outside the gene matches: 7. Among ophthalmopathy patients, the Clinical Activity Score reached at least 3, the NOSPECS grade reached at least 4, and duration remained under 3 months. Based on clinical symptoms, serum thyroxine and TRAb, thyroid ultrasound and orbital computed tomography, diagnoses were reached. J is TRBJ1-6 and V is TRBV6-5; 8 bases map to TRBD1. Sequencing used blood. This TCR derives from a woman aged 40 to 50 with Graves' ophthalmopathy. CDR3 protein: CASSYGDRIPNSPLHF. CDR3 DNA sequence: TGTGCCAGCAGTTACGGGGACAGGATACCAAATTCACCCCTCCACTTT.